The 20 T cell receptor beta chains below come from one sample, sequenced in a study of blood T cell repertoires in COVID-19. TCRdb's copy holds only in-frame clones and misses some; the assay was immunoSEQ multiplex PCR. Of approximately 6,300 clones listed, roughly 81% were seen once; the top ten hold more than 13%. Sequencing was performed on peripheral blood. These receptors were obtained from a man in his sixties with acute or convalescent COVID-19.

The genes are TRBV7-3 and TRBJ2-1; 10 bases match TRBD2. Germline loops: CDR1 SGHTA, CDR2 FQGTGA. The CDR3 is 15 residues long. Trimming cost V 1 base and J 5 bases; bases outside gene matches: 2. In DNA form, the CDR3 reads TGTGCCAGCAGCTTAAGACTAGCGGGTAACAATGAGCAGTTCTTC. Its translation: CASSLRLAGNNEQFF.

CDR3 sequence reads: CASSWDRPARTEAFF. The CDR3 DNA reads TGTGCCAGCAGTTGGGACAGGCCCGCCCGCACTGAAGCTTTCTTT. V gene TRBV6-5 combines with J gene TRBJ1-1, with 8 bases aligning to TRBD1. This CDR3 comprises 15 residues. The J segment lost 4 bases and the V segment lost 4 bases, leaving 8 bases of the junction unmatched. CDR1 and CDR2 (germline): MNHEY, SVGAGI.

The chain is built from TRBV3-1 (or the pseudogene TRBV3-2) and TRBJ2-7; 12 positions match TRBD2. Looked up from germline, CDR1 is LGHDT and CDR2 is YNNKEL (reference sequence). This CDR3 contains 16 residues. V lost 1 base, J lost 3 bases, and 4 bases stayed unmatched. CDR3 sequence reads: CASSQVPLAGGYEQYF. As DNA, the CDR3 is TGTGCCAGCAGCCAAGTTCCACTAGCGGGAGGCTACGAGCAGTACTTC.

The V and J genes are TRBV5-1 and TRBJ2-1; the D is unclear. Germline V CDR1 and CDR2: SGHRS, YFSETQ. The CDR3 runs 14 residues. Trimming shortened V by 0 bases and J by 4 bases, and 8 bases separated the two germline ends. The CDR3 region is CASSLDNSYNEQFF. CDR3 sequence (DNA): TGCGCCAGCAGCTTGGATAACAGTTACAATGAGCAGTTCTTC.

The genes are TRBV7-6 and TRBJ2-3; TRBD2 agrees at 10 bases. CDR1 is SGHVS, CDR2 FNYEAQ, per germline. With V trimmed by 4 bases and J by 1 base, 11 bases remained unmatched. The CDR3 has 18 amino acids. CDR3 in amino acids: CASSSGLAPAGGTDTQYF. The CDR3 nucleotides are TGTGCCAGCAGCTCGGGACTAGCGCCAGCGGGAGGCACAGATACGCAGTATTTT.

This clone was seen a single time. This chain connects TRBV6-2 or TRBV6-3 to TRBJ1-5; no reliable D call. Germline-derived CDR1 and CDR2 are MNHEY and SVGEGT. Trimming pared 5 bases from V and 9 bases from J, leaving 14 bases between. This CDR3 spans 13 amino acids. CDR3 in DNA: TGTGCCAGCAGTCCGGGAAAAGTTTTGCCCCAGCATTTT. Its protein is CASSPGKVLPQHF.

The V and J genes are TRBV11-2 and TRBJ1-3; TRBD1 matches 8 bases. Germline V gene lookup returns CDR1 SGHAT and CDR2 FQNNGV. There are 15 residues in the CDR3. V gave up 4 bases and J gave up 4 bases; unmatched junction bases: 6. CDR3 loop: CASSSDRASGNTIYF. CDR3 DNA: TGTGCCAGCAGCTCGGACAGGGCTTCAGGAAACACCATATATTTT. The full variable domain, completed using reference TRBV11-2 and TRBJ1-3, is EAGVAQSPRYKIIEKRQSVAFWCNPISGHATLYWYQQILGQGPKLLIQFQNNGVVDDSQLPKDRFSAERLKGVDSTLKIQPAKLEDSAVYLCASSSDRASGNTIYFGEGSWLTVV.

J is TRBJ2-1 and V is TRBV10-3, with a tentative D call TRBD2 (5 bases). Looked up from germline, CDR1 is ENHRY and CDR2 is SYGVKD. The CDR3 runs 16 residues. The V gene lost 0 bases and the J gene lost 15 bases, with 24 bases spanning the gap. CDR3 nucleotides: TGTGCCATCAGTGAGTCCCATTCGGTCTCGGGGTCGGTTCTGTTCTTC. Translating it yields CAISESHSVSGSVLFF.

The chain uses TRBV4-3 and TRBJ2-1; TRBD2 agrees at 8 bases. Germline CDR1 is LGHNA and CDR2 is YSLEER. Unmatched junction bases numbered 11, after V lost 4 bases and J lost 0 bases. The length of the CDR3 is 18 residues. CDR3 DNA sequence: TGCGCCAGCAGCCCTCTAATGACTAGCGCGACCTCCTACAATGAGCAGTTCTTC. Residues: CASSPLMTSATSYNEQFF.

The table lists this clone with a few counts. V usage is TRBV28 and J usage is TRBJ1-1; a weak D match, TRBD1 (5 bases). V lost 6 bases and J lost 2, with 16 bases in between. Germline lookup yields CDR1 MDHEN and CDR2 SYDVKM. The CDR3 loop spans 15 amino acids. CDR3 sequence reads: CASRHGPGVNTEAFF. DNA for the CDR3: TGTGCCAGCAGGCATGGCCCGGGGGTAAACACTGAAGCTTTCTTT. The full variable domain, its missing parts supplied by reference TRBV28 and TRBJ1-1, is DVKVTQSSRYLVKRTGEKVFLECVQDMDHENMFWYRQDPGLGLRLIYFSYDVKMKEKGDIPEGYSVSREKKERFSLILESASTNQTSMYLCASRHGPGVNTEAFFGQGTRLTVV.

The rearrangement links TRBV19 to TRBJ1-6, with D perhaps TRBD1 (5 bases). The CDR3 loop spans 16 amino acids. V dropped 6 bases and J dropped 5 bases, with 17 bases sitting between them. Germline lookup yields CDR1 LNHDA and CDR2 SQIVND (reference sequence). CDR3 nucleotide sequence: TGTGCCAGTAGCCATTTCGGGGGTCTGGATAATTCACCCCTCCACTTT. As protein: CASSHFGGLDNSPLHF.

This clone has only a few counts. The chain combines TRBV7-2 with TRBJ2-1; D may be TRBD2 (6 bases). Trimming cost V 5 bases and J 9 bases, with 14 bases left between them. This CDR3 contains 13 residues. The germline gives CDR1 SGHTA, CDR2 FQGNSA. The CDR3 bases are TGTGCCAGCAGCATGACTAGTCCGGGTGAGCAGTTCTTC. It specifies CASSMTSPGEQFF.

The chain combines TRBV25-1 with TRBJ2-1; the D gene is possibly TRBD2 (7 bases). Trimming shortened V by 3 bases and J by 6 bases, and 18 bases separated the two germline ends. The CDR3 runs to 16 residues. From germline, CDR1 is MGHDK and CDR2 SYGVNS. Written as DNA, the CDR3 is TGTGCCAGCAGTGATTCGGGGGGCGGGAGTGGCAATGAGCAGTTCTTC. This gives the protein CASSDSGGGSGNEQFF.

This sequence joins TRBV13 and TRBJ2-4; 9 bases line up with TRBD2. The V gene end was trimmed by 0 bases and the J gene end by 9 bases; junction bases not matched to a gene: 6. Per the germline V gene, CDR1 is PRHDT and CDR2 is FYEKMQ (reference sequence). CDR3 length equals 15 residues. The CDR3 nucleotides are TGTGCCAGCAGCTTAGGAGCGGGGGGAAAGGGCATTCAGTACTTC. This encodes CASSLGAGGKGIQYF.

The rearrangement uses TRBV6-2 or TRBV6-3 and TRBJ2-7; tentatively, D is TRBD2 (6 bases). V gave up 1 base and J gave up 6 bases, with 13 bases separating them. CDR1 is MNHEY, CDR2 SVGEGT, per germline. This CDR3 spans 14 amino acids. The CDR3 here is CASSYYLATIEQYF. For the CDR3, the DNA is TGTGCCAGCAGTTACTACCTAGCGACAATCGAGCAGTACTTC.

The chain uses TRBV5-4 and TRBJ2-7; TRBD2 agrees at 7 bases. The CDR3 spans 15 residues. Germline V gives CDR1 SGHNT, CDR2 YYREEE (reference sequence). V lost 5 bases, J lost 4 bases, and 12 bases stayed unmatched. This CDR3 is CASSVAGGGMYEQYF. DNA for the CDR3: TGTGCCAGCAGTGTAGCCGGGGGAGGGATGTACGAGCAGTACTTC.

The chain links TRBV7-2 to TRBJ1-2, with 7 bases lining up with TRBD1. The CDR3 extends over 16 amino acids. V lost 2 bases, J lost 1 base, and 7 bases stayed unmatched. Germline CDR1 reads SGHTA; CDR2 reads FQGNSA. This chain's CDR3 is CASSLTGTAINYGYTF. CDR3 coding DNA: TGTGCCAGCAGCTTAACCGGGACAGCGATTAACTATGGCTACACCTTC. Together with reference TRBV7-2 and TRBJ1-2, the CDR3 gives the full variable domain: GAGVSQSPSNKVTEKGKDVELRCDPISGHTALYWYRQSLGQGLEFLIYFQGNSAPDKSGLPSDRFSAERTGGSVSTLTIQRTQQEDSAVYLCASSLTGTAINYGYTFGSGTRLTVV.

V usage is TRBV6-5 and J usage is TRBJ2-1; TRBD1 matches 7 bases. With 11 bases clipped from V and 2 bases from J, the junction kept 6 bases outside the gene matches. The CDR3 has 13 amino acids. Germline V gene lookup returns CDR1 MNHEY and CDR2 SVGAGI. This CDR3 is CAAHRGTYNEQFF. The CDR3 coding sequence is TGTGCCGCCCACAGGGGTACCTACAATGAGCAGTTCTTC.

V usage is TRBV2 and J usage is TRBJ2-3, with TRBD1 matching 10 bases. J lost 3 bases, V lost 5 bases, and 5 bases had no gene match. Germline assignment: CDR1 SNHLY and CDR2 FYNNEI. The CDR3 has 15 residues. The CDR3 DNA follows: TGTGCCAGCAGTCCACGACAGGGGGCGACAGATACGCAGTATTTT. It translates to CASSPRQGATDTQYF.

V gene TRBV5-1 combines with J gene TRBJ2-2; 12 nucleotides line up with TRBD2. This CDR3 has 17 amino acids. Germline V gene lookup returns CDR1 SGHRS and CDR2 YFSETQ. After removal of 3 bases from V and 6 bases from J, the junction contained 9 bases not matched to a gene. The CDR3 here is CASSSPTSGSRAGELFF. In nucleotides, the CDR3 is TGCGCCAGCAGCTCCCCGACTAGCGGGAGTCGAGCCGGGGAGCTGTTTTTT.